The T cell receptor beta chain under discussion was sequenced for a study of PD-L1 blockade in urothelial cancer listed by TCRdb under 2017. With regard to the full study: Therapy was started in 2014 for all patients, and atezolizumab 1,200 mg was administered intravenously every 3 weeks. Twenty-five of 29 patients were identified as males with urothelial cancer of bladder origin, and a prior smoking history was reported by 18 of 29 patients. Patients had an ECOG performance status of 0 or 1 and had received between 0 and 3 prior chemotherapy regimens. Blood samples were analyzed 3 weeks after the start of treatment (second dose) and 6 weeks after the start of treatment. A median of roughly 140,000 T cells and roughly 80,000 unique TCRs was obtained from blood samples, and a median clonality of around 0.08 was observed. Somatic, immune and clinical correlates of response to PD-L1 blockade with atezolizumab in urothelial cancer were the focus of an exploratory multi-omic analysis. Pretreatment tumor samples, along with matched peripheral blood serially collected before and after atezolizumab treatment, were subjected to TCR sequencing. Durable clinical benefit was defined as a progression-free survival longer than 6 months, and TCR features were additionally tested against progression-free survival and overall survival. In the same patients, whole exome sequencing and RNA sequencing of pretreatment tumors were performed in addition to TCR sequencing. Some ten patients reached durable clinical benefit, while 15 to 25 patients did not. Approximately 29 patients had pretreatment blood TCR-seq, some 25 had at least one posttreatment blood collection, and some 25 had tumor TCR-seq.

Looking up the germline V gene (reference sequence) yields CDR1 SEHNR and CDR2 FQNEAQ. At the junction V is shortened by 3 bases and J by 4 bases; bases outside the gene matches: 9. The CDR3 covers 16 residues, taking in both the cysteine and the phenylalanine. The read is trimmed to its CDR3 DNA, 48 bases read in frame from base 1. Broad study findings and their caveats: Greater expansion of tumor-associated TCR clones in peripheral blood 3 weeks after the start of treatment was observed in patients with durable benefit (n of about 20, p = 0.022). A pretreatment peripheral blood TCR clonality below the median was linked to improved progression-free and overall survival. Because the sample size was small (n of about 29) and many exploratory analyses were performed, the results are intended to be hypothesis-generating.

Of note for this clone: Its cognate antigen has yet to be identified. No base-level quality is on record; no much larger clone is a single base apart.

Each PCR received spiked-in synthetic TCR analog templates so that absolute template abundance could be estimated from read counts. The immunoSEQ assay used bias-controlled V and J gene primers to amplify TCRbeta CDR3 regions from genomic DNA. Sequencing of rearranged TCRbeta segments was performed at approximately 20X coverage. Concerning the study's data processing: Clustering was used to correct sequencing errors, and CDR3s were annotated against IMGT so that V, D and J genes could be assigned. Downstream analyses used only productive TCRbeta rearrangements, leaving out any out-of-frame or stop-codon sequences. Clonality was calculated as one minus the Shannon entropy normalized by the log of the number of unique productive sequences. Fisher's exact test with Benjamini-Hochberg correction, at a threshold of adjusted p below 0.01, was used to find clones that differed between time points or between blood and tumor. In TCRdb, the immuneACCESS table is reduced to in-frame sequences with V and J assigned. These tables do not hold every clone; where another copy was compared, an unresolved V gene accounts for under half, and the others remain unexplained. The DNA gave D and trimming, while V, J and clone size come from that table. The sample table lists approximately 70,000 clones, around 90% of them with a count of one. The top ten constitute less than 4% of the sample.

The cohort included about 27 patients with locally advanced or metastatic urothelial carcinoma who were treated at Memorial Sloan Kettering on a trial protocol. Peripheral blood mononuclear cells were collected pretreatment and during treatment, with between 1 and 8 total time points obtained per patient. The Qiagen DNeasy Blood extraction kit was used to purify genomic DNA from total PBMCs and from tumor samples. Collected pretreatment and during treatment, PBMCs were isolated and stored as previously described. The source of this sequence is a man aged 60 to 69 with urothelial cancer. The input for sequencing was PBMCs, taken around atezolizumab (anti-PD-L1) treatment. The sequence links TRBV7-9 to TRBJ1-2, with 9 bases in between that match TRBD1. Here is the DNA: TGTGCCAGCAGCTTCGCGACCGGACAGGGGACCTATGGCTACACCTTC. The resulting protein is CASSFATGQGTYGYTF.